Below are 3 T cell receptor beta chains sequenced from a single sample in a study of human T cells and chemical hapten exposure. TCRdb recomputed calls from the RACE reads with MiXCR, one row per CDR3 protein. The repertoire has approximately 110,000 distinct CDR3 sequences, 9% to 9.5% of them found once; the top ten carry approximately 3%. This sample's time point: patch test 2, 6 weeks after DPC sensitization. The treatment denotes: therapeutic diphenylcyclopropenone sensitization with weekly scalp DPC. Material: whole blood, obtained in connection with sensitization to the hapten diphenylcyclopropenone (DPC). The receptors here all came from a middle-aged woman with alopecia areata. Some clones in this sample may be carry-over from other donors' samples.

The genes are TRBV29-1 and TRBJ1-1; tentative D call: TRBD1 (6 bases). Germline V gene sequence: CDR1 SQVTM, CDR2 ANQGSEA. V was cut by 7 bases and J by 2 bases, with 11 bases left in between. The CDR3 totals 12 residues. This chain's CDR3 is CSGNRDNTEAFF. In nucleotides, the CDR3 is TGCAGCGGAAACAGGGACAACACTGAAGCTTTCTTT.

This clonotype has only a few counts. The chain carries TRBV6-2 or TRBV6-3 and TRBJ2-7, with 9 bases identical to TRBD1. The CDR3 is made up of 15 amino acids. The germline gives CDR1 MNHEY, CDR2 SVGEGT. After removal of 5 bases from V and 2 bases from J, the junction contained 7 bases not matched to a gene. CDR3 protein: CASSTNRGRAYEQYF. The CDR3 bases are TGTGCCAGCAGTACAAACAGGGGGCGCGCCTACGAGCAGTACTTC.

This clonotype has at least ten counts. J is TRBJ1-5 and V is TRBV7-9; TRBD1 aligns across 9 bases. Germline V gene lookup returns CDR1 SEHNR and CDR2 FQNEAQ (reference sequence). Losses at the gene ends were 5 bases for V and 1 base for J; bases not matched to a gene: 3. The CDR3 consists of 15 residues. The CDR3 spells CASSPGQGSNQPQHF. The CDR3 DNA follows: TGTGCCAGCAGCCCAGGACAGGGGAGCAATCAGCCCCAGCATTTT.